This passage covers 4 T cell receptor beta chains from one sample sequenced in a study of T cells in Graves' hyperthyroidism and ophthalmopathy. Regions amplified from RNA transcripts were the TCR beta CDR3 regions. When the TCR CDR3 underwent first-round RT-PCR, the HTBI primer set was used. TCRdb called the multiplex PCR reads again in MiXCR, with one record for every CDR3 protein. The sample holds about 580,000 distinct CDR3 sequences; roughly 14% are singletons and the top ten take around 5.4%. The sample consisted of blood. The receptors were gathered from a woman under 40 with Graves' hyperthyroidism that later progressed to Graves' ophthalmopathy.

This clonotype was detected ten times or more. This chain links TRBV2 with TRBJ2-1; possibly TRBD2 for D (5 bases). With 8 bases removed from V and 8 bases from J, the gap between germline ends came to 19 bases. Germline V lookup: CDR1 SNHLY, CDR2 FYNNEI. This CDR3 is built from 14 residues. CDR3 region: CASLMRGLGDEQFF. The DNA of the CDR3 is TGTGCCAGCCTCATGCGCGGGTTGGGCGATGAGCAGTTCTTC.

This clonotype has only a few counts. CDR3 nucleotide sequence: TGCAGTGCGCCGACTAGCGGGAGGTTAACCTACGAGCAGTACTTC. It encodes CSAPTSGRLTYEQYF. The V gene is TRBV20-1, the J gene TRBJ2-7; 13 nucleotides match TRBD2. V shed 6 bases, J shed 2 bases, and the junction held 7 bases outside the gene matches. The CDR3 spans 15 residues. CDR1 and CDR2 (germline): DFQATT, SNEGSKA (reference sequence).

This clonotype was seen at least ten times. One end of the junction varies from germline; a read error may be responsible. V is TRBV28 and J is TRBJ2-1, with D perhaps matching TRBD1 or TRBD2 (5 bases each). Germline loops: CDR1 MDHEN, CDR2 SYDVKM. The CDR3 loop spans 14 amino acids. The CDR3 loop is CASSPGSSYNEQFF. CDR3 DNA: TGCGCCAGCAGCCCAGGGAGCTCCTACAATGAGCAGTTCTTC.

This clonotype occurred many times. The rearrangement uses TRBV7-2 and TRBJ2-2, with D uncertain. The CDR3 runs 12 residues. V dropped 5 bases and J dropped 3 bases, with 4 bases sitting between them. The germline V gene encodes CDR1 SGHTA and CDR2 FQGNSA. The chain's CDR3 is CASSPYTGELFF. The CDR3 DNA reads TGTGCCAGCAGCCCCTACACCGGGGAGCTGTTTTTT.